This TCR beta chain was obtained from a study of control samples from healthy donors and cancer patients. This table comes from immunoSEQ multiplex PCR, and its TCRdb copy is limited to in-frame clones, with some not included. The profile shows about 52,000 clones, 85% to 95% of them singletons. This sequence originates from a man aged 25-45 years in good health. The sample taken for sequencing was blood.

As DNA, the CDR3 is TGTGCCAGCAGTTACTCGAGGACGGGGCCAGCTTACGAGCAGTACTTC. This sequence encodes CASSYSRTGPAYEQYF. V and J are TRBV6-5 and TRBJ2-7; D is perhaps TRBD1 or TRBD2 (5 bases each). The V end was cut by 0 bases, the J end by 4 bases, with 16 bases between. Germline-derived CDR1 and CDR2 are MNHEY and SVGAGI. CDR3 size: 16 residues.